This T cell receptor (beta chain) was sequenced for a study of monozygotic twins with inflammatory bowel disease. TCRdb reprocessed the 5' RACE reads and keeps a single row for each CDR3 protein, giving no DNA. There are 200,000 to 250,000 distinct CDR3 sequences in the sample, with roughly 1.5% held by the top ten. Germline values: CDR1 SGDLS, CDR2 YYNGEE. This CDR3 region has 16 residues. The V gene is TRBV9, the J gene TRBJ2-5; TCRdb outputs TRBD2, but without DNA this stays unchecked. This TCR came from a human donor with ulcerative colitis or Crohn's disease, or a healthy co-twin of an affected twin (not recorded which). The sample was blood. The CDR3 protein is CASSTSSGGAVETQYF.